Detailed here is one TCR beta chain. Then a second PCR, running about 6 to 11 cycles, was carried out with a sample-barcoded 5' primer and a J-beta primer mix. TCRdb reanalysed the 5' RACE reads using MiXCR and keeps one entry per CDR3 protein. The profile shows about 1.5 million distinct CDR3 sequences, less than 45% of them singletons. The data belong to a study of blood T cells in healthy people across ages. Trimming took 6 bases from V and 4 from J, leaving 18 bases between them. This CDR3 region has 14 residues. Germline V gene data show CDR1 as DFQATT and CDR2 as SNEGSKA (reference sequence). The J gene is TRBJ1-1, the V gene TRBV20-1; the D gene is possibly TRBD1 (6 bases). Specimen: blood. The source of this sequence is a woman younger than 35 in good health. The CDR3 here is CSARLQGMRTEAFF. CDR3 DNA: TGCAGTGCCCGTCTCCAGGGGATGCGCACTGAAGCTTTCTTT.